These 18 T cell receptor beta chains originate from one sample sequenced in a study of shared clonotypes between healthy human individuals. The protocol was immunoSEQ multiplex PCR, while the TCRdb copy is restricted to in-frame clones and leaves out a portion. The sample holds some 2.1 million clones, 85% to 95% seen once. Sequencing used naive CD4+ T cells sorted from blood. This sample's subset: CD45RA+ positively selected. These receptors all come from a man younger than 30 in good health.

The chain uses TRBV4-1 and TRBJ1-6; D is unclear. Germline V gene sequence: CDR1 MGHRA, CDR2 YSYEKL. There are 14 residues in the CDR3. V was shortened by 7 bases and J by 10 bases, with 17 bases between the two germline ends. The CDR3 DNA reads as TGCGCCAGCACCTTCCCCGGGGTTGGGTCACCCCTCCACTTT. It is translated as CASTFPGVGSPLHF.

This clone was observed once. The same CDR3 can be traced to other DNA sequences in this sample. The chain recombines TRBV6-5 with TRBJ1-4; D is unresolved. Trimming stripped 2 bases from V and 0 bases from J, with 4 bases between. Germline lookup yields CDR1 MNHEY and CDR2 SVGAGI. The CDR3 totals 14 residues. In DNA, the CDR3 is TGTGCCAGCAGTTACGGATCAACTAATGAAAAACTGTTTTTT. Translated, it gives CASSYGSTNEKLFF.

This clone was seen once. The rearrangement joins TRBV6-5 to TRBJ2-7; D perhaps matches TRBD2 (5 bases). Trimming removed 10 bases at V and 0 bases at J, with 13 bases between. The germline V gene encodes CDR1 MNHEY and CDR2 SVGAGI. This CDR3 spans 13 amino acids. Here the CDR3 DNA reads TGTGCCACCAGAAGGGAGAGCTCCTACGAGCAGTACTTC. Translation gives CATRRESSYEQYF.

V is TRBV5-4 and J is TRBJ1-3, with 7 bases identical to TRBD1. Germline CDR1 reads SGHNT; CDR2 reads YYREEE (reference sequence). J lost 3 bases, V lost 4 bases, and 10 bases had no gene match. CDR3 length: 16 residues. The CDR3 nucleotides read TGTGCCAGCAGCCCCGGACAGGTTCGAGGTGGAAACACCATATATTTT. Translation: CASSPGQVRGGNTIYF.

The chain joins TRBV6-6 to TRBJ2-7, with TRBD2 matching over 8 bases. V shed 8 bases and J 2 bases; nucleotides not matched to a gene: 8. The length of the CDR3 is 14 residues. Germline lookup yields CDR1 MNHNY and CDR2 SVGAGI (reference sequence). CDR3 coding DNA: TGTGCCAGCTCAACTAGCGGCAACGCCTACGAGCAGTACTTC. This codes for CASSTSGNAYEQYF.

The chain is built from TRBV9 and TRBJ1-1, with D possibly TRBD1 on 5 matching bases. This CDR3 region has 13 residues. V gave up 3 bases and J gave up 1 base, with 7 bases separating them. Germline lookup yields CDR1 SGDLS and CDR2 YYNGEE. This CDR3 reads CASSATENTEAFF. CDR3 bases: TGTGCCAGCAGCGCGACAGAGAACACTGAAGCTTTCTTT. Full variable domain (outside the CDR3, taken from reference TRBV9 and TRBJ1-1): DSGVTQTPKHLITATGQRVTLRCSPRSGDLSVYWYQQSLDQGLQFLIQYYNGEERAKGNILERFSAQQFPDLHSELNLSSLELGDSALYFCASSATENTEAFFGQGTRLTVV.

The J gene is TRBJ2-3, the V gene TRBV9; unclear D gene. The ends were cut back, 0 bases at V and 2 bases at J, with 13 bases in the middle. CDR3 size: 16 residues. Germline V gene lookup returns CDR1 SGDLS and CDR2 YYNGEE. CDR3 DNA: TGTGCCAGCAGCGTAGATCACGGTAGATCCACAGATACGCAGTATTTT. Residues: CASSVDHGRSTDTQYF.

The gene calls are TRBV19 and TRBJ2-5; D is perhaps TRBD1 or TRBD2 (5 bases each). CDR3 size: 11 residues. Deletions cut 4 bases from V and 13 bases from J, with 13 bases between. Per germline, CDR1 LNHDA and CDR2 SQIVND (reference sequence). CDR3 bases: TGTGCCAGTAGTACCAGGGACGTTGCGTACTTC. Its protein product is CASSTRDVAYF.

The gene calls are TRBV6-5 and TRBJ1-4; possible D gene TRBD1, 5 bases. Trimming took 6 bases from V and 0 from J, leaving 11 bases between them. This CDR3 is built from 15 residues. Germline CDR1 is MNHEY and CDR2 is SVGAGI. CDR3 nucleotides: TGTGCCAGCAGAACTTCAGGGTCAACTAATGAAAAACTGTTTTTT. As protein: CASRTSGSTNEKLFF.

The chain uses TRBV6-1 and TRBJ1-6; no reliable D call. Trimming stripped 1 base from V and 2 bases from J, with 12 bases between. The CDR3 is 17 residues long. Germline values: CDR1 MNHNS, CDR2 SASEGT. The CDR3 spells CASSEGARRPYNSPLHF. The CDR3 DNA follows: TGTGCCAGCAGTGAAGGGGCCAGACGCCCCTATAATTCACCCCTCCACTTT.

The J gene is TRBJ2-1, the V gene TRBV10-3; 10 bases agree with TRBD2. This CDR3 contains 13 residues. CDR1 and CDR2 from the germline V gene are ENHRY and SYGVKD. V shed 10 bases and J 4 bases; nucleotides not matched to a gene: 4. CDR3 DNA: TGTGCCACCGGTAGCGGGGGGTACAATGAGCAGTTCTTC. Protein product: CATGSGGYNEQFF.

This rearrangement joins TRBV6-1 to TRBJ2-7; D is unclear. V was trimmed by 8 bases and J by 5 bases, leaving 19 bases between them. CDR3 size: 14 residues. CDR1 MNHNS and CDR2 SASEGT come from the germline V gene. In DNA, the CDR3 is TGTGCCAGCCAGAACCGGGCGGCTGGGGACGAGCAGTACTTC. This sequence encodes CASQNRAAGDEQYF.

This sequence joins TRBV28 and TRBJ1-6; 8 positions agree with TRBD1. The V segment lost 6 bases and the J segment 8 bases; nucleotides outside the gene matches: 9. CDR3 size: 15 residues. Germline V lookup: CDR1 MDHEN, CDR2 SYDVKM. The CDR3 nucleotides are TGTGCCAGCAGGACGACAGGGGAGGGGTATTCACCCCTCCACTTT. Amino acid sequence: CASRTTGEGYSPLHF. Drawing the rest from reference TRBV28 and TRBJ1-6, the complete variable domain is DVKVTQSSRYLVKRTGEKVFLECVQDMDHENMFWYRQDPGLGLRLIYFSYDVKMKEKGDIPEGYSVSREKKERFSLILESASTNQTSMYLCASRTTGEGYSPLHFGNGTRLTVT.

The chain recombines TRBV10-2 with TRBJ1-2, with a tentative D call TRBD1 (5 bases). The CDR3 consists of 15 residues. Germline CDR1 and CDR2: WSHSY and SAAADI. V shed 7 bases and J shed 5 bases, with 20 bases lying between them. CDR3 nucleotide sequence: TGCGCCAGCAAAGAGGGGCGCCCCGAAATATATGGCTACACCTTC. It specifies CASKEGRPEIYGYTF.

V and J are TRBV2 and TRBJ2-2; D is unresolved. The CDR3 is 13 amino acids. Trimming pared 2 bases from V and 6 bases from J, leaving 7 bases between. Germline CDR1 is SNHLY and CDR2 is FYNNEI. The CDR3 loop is CASSEMGSGELFF. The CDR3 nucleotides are TGTGCCAGCAGTGAAATGGGTTCCGGGGAGCTGTTTTTT.

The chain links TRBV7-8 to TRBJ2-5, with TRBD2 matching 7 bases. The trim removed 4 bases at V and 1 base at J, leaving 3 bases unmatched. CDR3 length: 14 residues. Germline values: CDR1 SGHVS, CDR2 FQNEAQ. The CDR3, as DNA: TGTGCCAGCAGCTGGACGGGGGGCCAAGAGACCCAGTACTTC. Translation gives CASSWTGGQETQYF.

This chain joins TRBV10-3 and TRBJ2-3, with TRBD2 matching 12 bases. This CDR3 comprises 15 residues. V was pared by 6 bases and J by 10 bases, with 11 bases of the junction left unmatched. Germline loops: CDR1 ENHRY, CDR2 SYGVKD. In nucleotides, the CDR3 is TGTGCCATCAGCGCTACTAGCGGGGGGCAGGCCGCGCAGTATTTT. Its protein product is CAISATSGGQAAQYF.

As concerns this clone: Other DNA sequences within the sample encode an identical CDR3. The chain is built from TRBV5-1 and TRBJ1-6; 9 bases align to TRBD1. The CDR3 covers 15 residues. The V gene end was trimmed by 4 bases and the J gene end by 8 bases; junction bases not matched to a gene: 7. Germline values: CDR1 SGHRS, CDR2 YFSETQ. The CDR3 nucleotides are TGCGCCAGCAGCCTAGAGGGACAGGGAGATTCACCCCTCCACTTT. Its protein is CASSLEGQGDSPLHF. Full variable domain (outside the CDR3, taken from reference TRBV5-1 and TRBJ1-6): KAGVTQTPRYLIKTRGQQVTLSCSPISGHRSVSWYQQTPGQGLQFLFEYFSETQRNKGNFPGRFSGRQFSNSRSEMNVSTLELGDSALYLCASSLEGQGDSPLHFGNGTRLTVT.